This is a list of T cell receptor beta chains from one sample in a study of shared clonotypes between healthy human individuals. Measured with immunoSEQ multiplex PCR; TCRdb has only the in-frame clones, and not every one. The sample lists about 640,000 clones, approximately 75% occurring once. The sequencing input was memory CD4+ T cells sorted from blood. These receptors were obtained from a woman aged 30 to 39 in good health. Each CDR3 is given with its conserved first and last residue. The D gene is left open where the match is weak. The size entry is marked missing in some rows and otherwise reads once, few, many or a size class.

d_call	v_call	j_call	clone_size	cdr3_length	cdr3_nt	cdr3_aa
-	TRBV28	TRBJ2-7	-	15	TGTGCCAGCACCTCCCGGGACTCCAACCGATACGAGCAGTACTTC	CASTSRDSNRYEQYF
TRBD1	TRBV6-5	TRBJ1-3	many	15	TGTGCCAGCAGTTACCCGGGGGACAGGGGCAACACCATATATTTT	CASSYPGDRGNTIYF
TRBD1	TRBV4-1	TRBJ2-5	many	15	TGCGCCAGCAGCGCTGGGCCAGGGGGAGAGGAGACCCAGTACTTC	CASSAGPGGEETQYF
TRBD2	TRBV5-4	TRBJ2-1	-	16	TGTGCCAGCAGCCAAGAAGGACTAGCGGACTACAATGAGCAGTTCTTC	CASSQEGLADYNEQFF
-	TRBV19	TRBJ2-5	few	16	TGTGCCAGTAGTAGGGGCCTTGAGGTTCTCCGGGAGACCCAGTACTTC	CASSRGLEVLRETQYF
TRBD2	TRBV6-1	TRBJ2-7	-	14	TGTGCCAGCAGCCCCCTGCGGGAGGGAGGCGAGCAGTACTTC	CASSPLREGGEQYF
TRBD2	TRBV9	TRBJ2-3	-	14	TGTGCCAGCAGCGTTACTAGCGGCACAGATACGCAGTATTTT	CASSVTSGTDTQYF
TRBD2	TRBV7-9	TRBJ2-1	once	18	TGTGCCAGCAGCTTAAAAGCAAGCTCTAGCGGACCCTACAATGAGCAGTTCTTC	CASSLKASSSGPYNEQFF
TRBD1	TRBV10-1	TRBJ2-1	once	15	TGCGCCAGCAGTGAGTCAGGGACAGGGGTCAATGAGCAGTTCTTC	CASSESGTGVNEQFF
-	TRBV7-9	TRBJ1-2	-	12	TGTGCCAGCACCGCAACAGGGAATGGCTACACCTTC	CASTATGNGYTF
-	TRBV5-1	TRBJ1-4	once	15	TGCGCCAGCAGCTTGGTTGCAGGACCTAATGAAAAACTGTTTTTT	CASSLVAGPNEKLFF
-	TRBV18	TRBJ2-3	few	16	TGTGCCAGCTCCCAAGTAGTTCGTGATTTGAGAGATACGCAGTATTTT	CASSQVVRDLRDTQYF
-	TRBV29-1	TRBJ1-1	-	9	TGCAGCGTAGACGGAGAAGCTTTCTTT	CSVDGEAFF
TRBD1	TRBV2	TRBJ2-2	-	16	TGTGCCAGACAACCACGACAGGGGGCGAACACCGGGGAGCTGTTTTTT	CARQPRQGANTGELFF
-	TRBV19	TRBJ2-1	-	18	TGTGCCAGTAGTACCGACGGGTCGTGGAGGGAGTCCTACAATGAGCAGTTCTTC	CASSTDGSWRESYNEQFF
TRBD1	TRBV28	TRBJ1-4	-	15	TGTGCCAGCATCCCCAGGGGGGGTGCTAATGAAAAACTGTTTTTT	CASIPRGGANEKLFF
TRBD2	TRBV28	TRBJ2-3	-	16	TGTGCCAGCAGTTTACTACTAGCGGGAGCCCCAGATACGCAGTATTTT	CASSLLLAGAPDTQYF
TRBD1	TRBV27	TRBJ2-5	-	14	TGTGCCAGCAGGGCACAGGGGGTGAGAGAGACCCAGTACTTC	CASRAQGVRETQYF
-	TRBV10-1	TRBJ2-5	-	16	TGCGCCAGGCAGACTGCCCGGCGGCATAGTGGGGAGACCCAGTACTTC	CARQTARRHSGETQYF
TRBD2	TRBV19	TRBJ2-2	-	17	TGTGCCAGTAGTATATTCACTAGCGGTGAGAACACCGGGGAGCTGTTTTTT	CASSIFTSGENTGELFF
-	TRBV29-1	TRBJ1-2	-	13	TGCAGCGTTGACAGGGACGGTACCAAGGGCTACACCTTC	CSVDRDGTKGYTF
TRBD1	TRBV25-1	TRBJ2-2	-	14	TGTGCCAGCAGTGCCCCGGGACAGGACCGGGAGCTGTTTTTT	CASSAPGQDRELFF
-	TRBV6-1	TRBJ1-5	-	13	TGTGCCAGCAGTCCTGACAGCAATCAGCCCCAGCATTTT	CASSPDSNQPQHF
-	TRBV11-2	TRBJ2-2	-	15	TGTGCCAGCAGCGCCACCCGTTTGAGCACCGGGGAGCTGTTTTTT	CASSATRLSTGELFF
-	TRBV5-1	TRBJ2-7	-	14	TGCGCCAGCAGCGGCGGGACGGGTTCCTACGAGCAGTACTTC	CASSGGTGSYEQYF
TRBD1	TRBV16	TRBJ2-7	-	16	TGTGCCAGCAGCCAAAGGTCTCGGAGGACAGGGGGCGAGCAGTACTTC	CASSQRSRRTGGEQYF
-	TRBV6-1	TRBJ1-4	-	12	TGTGCCAGCAGTGAAGTAAAAGAAAAACTGTTTTTT	CASSEVKEKLFF
-	TRBV28	TRBJ1-2	-	16	TGTGCCAGCAGTTTAATCGTCCGGGGGAGGGACTATGGCTACACCTTC	CASSLIVRGRDYGYTF
-	TRBV19	TRBJ2-7	-	13	TGTGCCAGTAGTATGCGGAGGAACTACGAGCAGTACTTC	CASSMRRNYEQYF
TRBD2	TRBV19	TRBJ2-1	-	15	TGTGCCAGTAGGCCTAGCGGGCCCTCCTACAATGAGCAGTTCTTC	CASRPSGPSYNEQFF
-	TRBV28	TRBJ2-5	-	17	TGTGCCAGCAGGGACACTGGACTGACCAGAGACCAAGAGACCCAGTACTTC	CASRDTGLTRDQETQYF
-	TRBV11-2	TRBJ2-7	many	14	TGTGCCAGCAGCCAGATGGGGAGCGGTGACGAGCAGTACTTC	CASSQMGSGDEQYF
TRBD2	TRBV11-2	TRBJ2-5	-	16	TGTGCCAGCAGCTCCTGGAGCGGGAGGGCCGTGGAGACCCAGTACTTC	CASSSWSGRAVETQYF
-	TRBV5-4	TRBJ1-4	few	14	TGTGCCAGCAGCGTTGGAGGGCTTGGGGAAAAACTGTTTTTT	CASSVGGLGEKLFF
TRBD1	TRBV28	TRBJ1-2	-	15	TGTGCCAGCAGCCCAAGGACAGGGGGGATAGAAGGCTACACCTTC	CASSPRTGGIEGYTF
-	TRBV10-3	TRBJ1-5	-	13	TGTGCCATCACCCGGGGAGAAGATCAGCCCCAGCATTTT	CAITRGEDQPQHF
TRBD2	TRBV10-3	TRBJ2-7	-	13	TGTGCCGTAGGACTAGCGGGAGTTCACGAGCAGTACTTC	CAVGLAGVHEQYF
TRBD1	TRBV9	TRBJ2-1	-	16	TGTGCCAGCAGCGCCAGGGACAGGGGGCTTTTGAATGAGCAGTTCTTC	CASSARDRGLLNEQFF
-	TRBV6-6	TRBJ2-7	few	12	TGTGCCAGCGGAGTGGGCTCCTACGAGCAGTACTTC	CASGVGSYEQYF
-	TRBV7-6	TRBJ2-3	-	14	TGTGCCAGCAGCCTGATCGGGGGCACAGATACGCAGTATTTT	CASSLIGGTDTQYF
-	TRBV5-1	TRBJ1-3	-	15	TGCGCCAGCAGCTTGGCCGAAGGGATTTCGAACACCATATATTTT	CASSLAEGISNTIYF
-	TRBV6-1	TRBJ2-7	-	15	TGTGCCAGCAGTAGCCAGGGACTGGGAGAGAGGTTGCAGTACTTC	CASSSQGLGERLQYF
-	TRBV25-1	TRBJ2-3	few	15	TGTGCCAGCAGTGTAAACGGTATTAGCACAGATACGCAGTATTTT	CASSVNGISTDTQYF
-	TRBV5-1	TRBJ2-5	-	14	TGCGCCAGCAGCCAAATAGCGGTACAAGAGACCCAGTACTTC	CASSQIAVQETQYF
-	TRBV29-1	TRBJ2-7	-	13	TGCAGCGTTTTCCCAGGGCCCTCCTACGAGCAGTACTTC	CSVFPGPSYEQYF